Listed below are T cell receptor beta chains from one sample, sequenced in a study of CD8 T cells in Susac syndrome. TCRdb recomputed calls from the immunoSEQ multiplex PCR reads with MiXCR, one row per CDR3 protein. The sample consists of about 120,000 distinct CDR3 sequences, about 94% of them appearing once. What was sequenced was CD4+ T cells from PBMCs. These TCRs come from a human donor with multiple sclerosis. Both conserved end residues are part of each CDR3. The order of the fields is D gene, V gene, clone size, J gene, CDR3 DNA, CDR3 protein. D genes are given only for firm matches. Clone size is shown for a subset of rows, as once, few, many or a class of expanded clone.

>TRBD1|TRBV5-6|.|TRBJ2-7
TGTGCCAGCAGACCCGACCCCTCAGGGGGCAGTTCCTACGAGCAGTACTTC
CASRPDPSGGSSYEQYF
>TRBD1|TRBV15|.|TRBJ1-1
TGTGCCACCAGCAGGGCCCGGGACAGGAGTCATGAAGCTTTCTTT
CATSRARDRSHEAFF
>TRBD1|TRBV19|.|TRBJ1-1
TGTGCCAGTAGGGAGCGGACAGGGGGCTCGGGAAACACTGAAGCTTTCTTT
CASRERTGGSGNTEAFF
>TRBD1|TRBV5-6|.|TRBJ2-3
TGTGCCAGTCGACAGGGGGCGAACACGCAGTATTTT
CASRQGANTQYF
>TRBD1|TRBV27|.|TRBJ1-1
TGTGCCAGCAGTAAGACAGGGGGCGTTGAAGCTTTCTTT
CASSKTGGVEAFF
>.|TRBV7-2|.|TRBJ2-2
TGTGCCAGCAGCTGGGGTTGGAGCTTTGGAAACACCGGGGAGCTGTTTTTT
CASSWGWSFGNTGELFF
>.|TRBV7-9|.|TRBJ2-5
TGTGCCAGCAGCGCCCTTGGACAGCTAAAAGAGACCCAGTACTTC
CASSALGQLKETQYF
>.|TRBV7-8|.|TRBJ1-5
TGTGCCAGCAGCTTAGAGTACCACAGGGCTCAGCCCCAGCATTTT
CASSLEYHRAQPQHF
>TRBD2|TRBV5-1|.|TRBJ2-7
TGCGCCAGCAGTCGGGACTACGGCTACGAGCAGTACTTC
CASSRDYGYEQYF
>.|TRBV7-2|.|TRBJ2-3
TGTGCCAGCAGCTTTACACCGCCAGATACGCAGTATTTT
CASSFTPPDTQYF
>.|TRBV7-3|.|TRBJ2-2
TGTGCCAGCAGCTTAGTGGGATCTAACACCGGGGAGCTGTTTTTT
CASSLVGSNTGELFF
>.|TRBV18|.|TRBJ2-7
TGTGCCAGCTCCCAGGACTACGAGCAGTACTTC
CASSQDYEQYF
>.|TRBV5-1|.|TRBJ2-7
TGCGCCAGCAGGCAGGACGGGGGCGTGAGGGAGCAGTACTTC
CASRQDGGVREQYF
>.|TRBV29-1|.|TRBJ2-7
TGCAGCGTTCGACATTCCGGCTCCTACGAGCAGTACTTC
CSVRHSGSYEQYF
>.|TRBV25-1|.|TRBJ1-4
TGTGCCAGCAGTGAACCCCCGGGGAGTAAACTGTTTTTT
CASSEPPGSKLFF
>.|TRBV5-4|.|TRBJ2-2
TGTGCCAGCAGCTGGGGAGGGGGGTTCGCGAACACCGGGGAGCTGTTTTTT
CASSWGGGFANTGELFF
>.|TRBV2|.|TRBJ2-5
TGTGCCAGCAGTGAGGAGGTTCTCCAAGAGACCCAGTACTTC
CASSEEVLQETQYF
>.|TRBV30|.|TRBJ1-6
TGTGCCTGGACTCCGGAGAGCTCCTATAATTCACCCCTCCACTTT
CAWTPESSYNSPLHF
>.|TRBV30|.|TRBJ1-3
TGTGCCTGGACCGGGCGTGGAAACACCATATATTTT
CAWTGRGNTIYF
>TRBD2|TRBV5-4|.|TRBJ2-7
TGTGCCAGCGCGGGGAGCGGGGGGGCGCGTGAGCAGTACTTC
CASAGSGGAREQYF
>.|TRBV30|.|TRBJ2-3
TGTGCCTGGACCGTGACCGTCGAAACGCAGTATTTT
CAWTVTVETQYF
>TRBD1|TRBV7-9|.|TRBJ1-1
TGTGCCAGCAGCCCACGGGGACAGGGGAGCGCTGTTAGCACTGAAGCTTTCTTT
CASSPRGQGSAVSTEAFF
>TRBD1|TRBV20-1|.|TRBJ1-4
TGCAGTGCTAGAGGACCAGGGGGCTCAGCTAATGAAAAACTGTTTTTT
CSARGPGGSANEKLFF
>.|TRBV2|.|TRBJ1-4
TGTGCCAGCAGTGAAGAGCAGGGATATGAAAAACTGTTTTTT
CASSEEQGYEKLFF
>TRBD2|TRBV20-1|.|TRBJ2-7
TGCAGTGCTAGAGCGGGAGGGCCCGTCACCTACGAGCAGTACTTC
CSARAGGPVTYEQYF
>.|TRBV6-1|.|TRBJ2-1
TGTGCCAGCAGTGAAGAGATAGCGATTACCTACAATGAGCAGTTCTTC
CASSEEIAITYNEQFF
>TRBD1|TRBV19|.|TRBJ1-2
TGTGCCAGTACTCCATCCCGGGACAGGGGTGGTGGCTACACCTTC
CASTPSRDRGGGYTF
>.|TRBV9|.|TRBJ2-1
TGTGCCAGCAGCGCACTTAGCGGAAATGAGCAGTTCTTC
CASSALSGNEQFF
>.|TRBV3-1|.|TRBJ2-1
TGTGCCAGCAGCCGTATGCAGGGGTTGTCGTACAATGAGCAGTTCTTC
CASSRMQGLSYNEQFF
>.|TRBV18|.|TRBJ2-7
TGTGCCAGCTCACCATCGGTTCAGTCACCCTACGAGCAGTACTTC
CASSPSVQSPYEQYF
>.|TRBV30|.|TRBJ1-1
TGTGCCTGGAGTTCACAGGGGAACACTGAAGCTTTCTTT
CAWSSQGNTEAFF
>.|TRBV4-3|once|TRBJ1-2
TGCGCCAGCAGCCAAGAAAGGGGAGTTGGGGGCTACACCTTC
CASSQERGVGGYTF
>TRBD1|TRBV6-1|.|TRBJ1-1
TGTGCCAGCAGCGACCGGGGAGGGGGCGGAAGCACTGAAGCTTTCTTT
CASSDRGGGGSTEAFF
>.|TRBV5-6|.|TRBJ2-3
TGTGCCAGCAGCCTGGGGGGTGCTAGCACAGATACGCAGTATTTT
CASSLGGASTDTQYF
>TRBD2|TRBV7-6|.|TRBJ2-1
TGTGCCAGCAGCTTGGCACAACTAGCGAACAATGAGCAGTTCTTC
CASSLAQLANNEQFF
>TRBD1|TRBV6-2/TRBV6-3|few|TRBJ2-7
TGTGCCAGCATGGGAACTACAACCGGGACAGTACACCTCTACGAGCAGTACTTC
CASMGTTTGTVHLYEQYF
>.|TRBV12-3/TRBV12-4|.|TRBJ2-7
TGTGCCAGCACAAAGTCGGACCGGGGATACGAGCAGTACTTC
CASTKSDRGYEQYF
>.|TRBV5-4|.|TRBJ2-2
TGTGCCAGCAGCTTGGGGGACGTATCCGGGGAGCTGTTTTTT
CASSLGDVSGELFF
>TRBD1|TRBV12-3/TRBV12-4|.|TRBJ1-2
TGTGCCAGCAGTTTGGTCTCAGGGGGACATGGCTACACCTTC
CASSLVSGGHGYTF
>.|TRBV7-2|.|TRBJ1-2
TGTGCCAGCAGCTCAGGGCCCCAGGGGGGCTACACCTTC
CASSSGPQGGYTF
>.|TRBV4-3|.|TRBJ1-1
TGCGCCAGCAGCCAGTTGGGGGGGGGCGGTACTGAAGCTTTCTTT
CASSQLGGGGTEAFF
>.|TRBV24-1|few|TRBJ2-3
TGTGCCACCAGTGATCAGGGTGCTGATACGCAGTATTTT
CATSDQGADTQYF
>TRBD2|TRBV27|once|TRBJ2-5
TGTGCCAGCAGTCGCCATAGACCAAATACCGGGACTAGCGGGAGTCTATGGGAGACCCAGTACTTC
CASSRHRPNTGTSGSLWETQYF
>TRBD1|TRBV7-3|.|TRBJ2-6
TGTGCCAGCAGAGTAACAGGGGCTGGGGCCAACGTCCTGACTTTC
CASRVTGAGANVLTF
>.|TRBV6-5|once|TRBJ1-2
TGTGCCAGCAGCTCCGACAGCGGCTATGGCTACACCTTC
CASSSDSGYGYTF
>.|TRBV7-2|.|TRBJ2-6
TGTGCCAGCAGCTTAGAGATAGGAGGGGCCAACGTCCTGACTTTC
CASSLEIGGANVLTF
>TRBD2|TRBV30|.|TRBJ2-2
TGTGCCTGGACCAGCTTCAGGACTAGCGGGAGTGGGATGGGCGGGGAGCTGTTTTTT
CAWTSFRTSGSGMGGELFF
>.|TRBV12-3/TRBV12-4|.|TRBJ2-7
TGTGCCAGCGGGCCCTCAGGAACCTACGAGCAGTACTTC
CASGPSGTYEQYF
>TRBD1|TRBV5-1|.|TRBJ1-5
TGCGCCAGCAGCTCGACAGGGGCGGGTCAGCCCCAGCATTTT
CASSSTGAGQPQHF
>.|TRBV28|.|TRBJ1-1
TGTGCCAGTCGGGGGCGACCTGAAGCTTTCTTT
CASRGRPEAFF
>.|TRBV19|.|TRBJ1-3
TGTGCCAGCCATAGACCCGCTTCTGGAAACACCATATATTTT
CASHRPASGNTIYF
>TRBD2|TRBV7-8|.|TRBJ2-7
TGTGCCAGCAGCAATCGTCGGACTAGCGGCTACGAGCAGTACTTC
CASSNRRTSGYEQYF
>.|TRBV7-9|.|TRBJ1-1
TGTGCCAGCAGCCTCCCGGAGGGGGGCACTGAAGCTTTCTTT
CASSLPEGGTEAFF
>TRBD1|TRBV5-1|.|TRBJ1-2
TGCGCCAGCAGCCTGACACAGGGGGCGAAAGGCTACACCTTC
CASSLTQGAKGYTF
>.|TRBV30|.|TRBJ2-7
TGTGCCTGGAGTGTAGGTAGCGGAGGTCACCACGAGCAGTACTTC
CAWSVGSGGHHEQYF
>.|TRBV7-8|.|TRBJ2-5
TGTGCCAGCAGCTCACGGCGGGAACGGGGAGAGACCCAGTACTTC
CASSSRRERGETQYF
>TRBD1|TRBV7-2|.|TRBJ2-3
TGTGCCAGCAGCCGAAGGATTGACAGGGGAACTAGCACAGATACGCAGTATTTT
CASSRRIDRGTSTDTQYF
>.|TRBV10-3|once|TRBJ2-1
TGTGCCATCAATAACGAACAGATACCTGAGCAGTTCTTC
CAINNEQIPEQFF
>.|TRBV30|once|TRBJ1-4
TGTGCCTGGAGTGGGGGAAATCAAGAAAAACTGTTTTTT
CAWSGGNQEKLFF
>.|TRBV27|.|TRBJ2-3
TGTGCCAGCGCAAACGACGAGGGGGTCACAGATACGCAGTATTTT
CASANDEGVTDTQYF